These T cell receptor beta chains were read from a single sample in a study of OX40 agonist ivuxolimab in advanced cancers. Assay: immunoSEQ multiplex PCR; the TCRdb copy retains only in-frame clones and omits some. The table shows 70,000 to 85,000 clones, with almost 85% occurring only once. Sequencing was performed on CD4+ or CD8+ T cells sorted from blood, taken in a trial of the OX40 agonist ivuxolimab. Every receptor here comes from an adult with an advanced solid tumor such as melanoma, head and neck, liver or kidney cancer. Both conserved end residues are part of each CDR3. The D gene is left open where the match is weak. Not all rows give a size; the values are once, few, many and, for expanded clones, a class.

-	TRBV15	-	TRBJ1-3	CATSRDPGAAGNTIYF	TGTGCCACCAGCAGAGATCCGGGGGCAGCTGGAAACACCATATATTTT
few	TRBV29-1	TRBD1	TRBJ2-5	CSTRTGGRSDSETQYF	TGCAGCACGAGGACAGGGGGTCGTTCCGATAGCGAGACCCAGTACTTC
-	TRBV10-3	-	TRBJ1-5	CAISDSGGGQPQHF	TGTGCCATCAGTGACTCGGGGGGGGGTCAGCCCCAGCATTTT
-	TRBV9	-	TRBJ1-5	CASSVAAGNQPQHF	TGTGCCAGCAGCGTAGCGGCAGGGAATCAGCCCCAGCATTTT
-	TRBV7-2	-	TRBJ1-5	CASSLAARGQPQHF	TGTGCCAGCAGCTTAGCGGCCAGGGGTCAGCCCCAGCATTTT
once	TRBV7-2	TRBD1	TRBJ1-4	CASSVDRAYEKLFF	TGTGCCAGCAGCGTCGACAGGGCCTATGAAAAACTGTTTTTT
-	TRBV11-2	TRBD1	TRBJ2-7	CASSLVRGQGANEQYF	TGTGCCAGCAGCTTAGTTAGGGGACAGGGGGCGAACGAGCAGTACTTC
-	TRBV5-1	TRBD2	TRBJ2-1	CASSFRASGMRNEQFF	TGCGCCAGCAGCTTTCGGGCTAGCGGGATGAGAAATGAGCAGTTCTTC
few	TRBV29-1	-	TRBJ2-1	CSVTGGSYNEQFF	TGCAGCGTTACTGGTGGATCCTACAATGAGCAGTTCTTC
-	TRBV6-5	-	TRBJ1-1	CASSRDGEAFF	TGTGCCAGCAGCCGCGACGGTGAAGCTTTCTTT
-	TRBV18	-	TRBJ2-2	CASSPPGLRRPGELFF	TGTGCCAGCTCACCACCGGGGCTACGACGCCCCGGGGAGCTGTTTTTT
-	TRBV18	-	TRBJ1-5	CASSPFQENQPQHF	TGTGCCAGCTCACCCTTCCAAGAGAATCAGCCCCAGCATTTT
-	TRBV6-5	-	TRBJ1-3	CASLSGNTIYF	TGTGCCAGCCTCTCTGGAAACACCATATATTTT
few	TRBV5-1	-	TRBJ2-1	CASSFRGHRGEQFF	TGCGCCAGCAGCTTCCGGGGCCACCGAGGGGAGCAGTTCTTC
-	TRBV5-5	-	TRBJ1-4	CASSQSEGKLFF	TGTGCCAGCAGTCAATCTGAGGGAAAACTGTTTTTT
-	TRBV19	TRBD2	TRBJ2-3	CAASEGGTSKDTQYF	TGTGCCGCCTCGGAAGGGGGGACTAGCAAAGATACGCAGTATTTT
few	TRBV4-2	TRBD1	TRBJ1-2	CASSPRDRGREGGYTF	TGTGCCAGCAGCCCTAGGGACAGGGGTAGGGAAGGGGGCTACACCTTC
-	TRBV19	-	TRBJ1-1	CASRENTEAFF	TGTGCCAGTAGAGAAAACACTGAAGCTTTCTTT
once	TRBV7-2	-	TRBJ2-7	CASSSGRQALLREQYF	TGTGCCAGCAGCTCCGGGCGGCAGGCCTTGCTTAGGGAGCAGTACTTC
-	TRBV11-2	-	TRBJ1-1	CASSLVNTQGEAFF	TGTGCCAGCAGCTTAGTAAACACCCAGGGAGAAGCTTTCTTT
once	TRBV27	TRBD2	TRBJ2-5	CASRLAGRETQYF	TGTGCCAGCAGGCTAGCGGGTCGGGAGACCCAGTACTTC
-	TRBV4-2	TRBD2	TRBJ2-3	CASSQGLAGVDTQYF	TGTGCCAGCAGCCAAGGACTAGCGGGTGTCGATACGCAGTATTTT
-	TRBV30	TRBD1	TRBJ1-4	CAWSWGQGTEKLFF	TGTGCCTGGAGCTGGGGACAGGGGACTGAAAAACTGTTTTTT
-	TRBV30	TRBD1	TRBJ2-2	CAWNRGPSTGELFF	TGTGCCTGGAACAGGGGACCGAGCACCGGGGAGCTGTTTTTT
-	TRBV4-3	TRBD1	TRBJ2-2	CASSQVFIGRQGVTGELFF	TGCGCCAGCAGCCAAGTCTTCATAGGTCGACAGGGGGTAACCGGGGAGCTGTTTTTT
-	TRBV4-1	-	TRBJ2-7	CASSNDGYSSYEQYF	TGCGCCAGCAGCAACGACGGGTATTCGTCCTACGAGCAGTACTTC
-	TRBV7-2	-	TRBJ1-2	CASSPKQATLHGYTF	TGTGCCAGCAGCCCCAAGCAGGCCACTCTCCATGGCTACACCTTC
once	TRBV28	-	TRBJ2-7	CASSLWKGGGRSSYEQYF	TGTGCCAGCAGTTTATGGAAGGGAGGAGGACGTTCCTCCTACGAGCAGTACTTC
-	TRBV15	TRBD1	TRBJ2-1	CATSRDLGQGLGEQFF	TGTGCCACCAGCAGAGATCTGGGACAGGGTCTAGGTGAGCAGTTCTTC
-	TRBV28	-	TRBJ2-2	CATRNFRANTGELFF	TGTGCCACTCGGAACTTCCGGGCCAACACCGGGGAGCTGTTTTTT
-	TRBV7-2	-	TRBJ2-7	CASSLLRRDSGVEQYF	TGTGCCAGCAGCTTACTACGTCGGGACTCCGGAGTAGAGCAGTACTTC
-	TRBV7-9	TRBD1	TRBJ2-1	CASSYSRTGGYNEQFF	TGTGCCAGCAGCTACTCAAGGACAGGGGGCTACAATGAGCAGTTCTTC
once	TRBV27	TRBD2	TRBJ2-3	CASSFRSGRTDTQYF	TGTGCCAGCAGTTTTAGGAGCGGGAGAACAGATACGCAGTATTTT
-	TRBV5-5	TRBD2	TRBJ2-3	CASSLGFSGASTDTQYF	TGTGCCAGCAGCTTGGGATTTAGCGGGGCTAGCACAGATACGCAGTATTTT
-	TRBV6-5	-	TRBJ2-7	CASSYSQGRAYEQYF	TGTGCCAGCAGTTACTCCCAGGGACGGGCCTACGAGCAGTACTTC